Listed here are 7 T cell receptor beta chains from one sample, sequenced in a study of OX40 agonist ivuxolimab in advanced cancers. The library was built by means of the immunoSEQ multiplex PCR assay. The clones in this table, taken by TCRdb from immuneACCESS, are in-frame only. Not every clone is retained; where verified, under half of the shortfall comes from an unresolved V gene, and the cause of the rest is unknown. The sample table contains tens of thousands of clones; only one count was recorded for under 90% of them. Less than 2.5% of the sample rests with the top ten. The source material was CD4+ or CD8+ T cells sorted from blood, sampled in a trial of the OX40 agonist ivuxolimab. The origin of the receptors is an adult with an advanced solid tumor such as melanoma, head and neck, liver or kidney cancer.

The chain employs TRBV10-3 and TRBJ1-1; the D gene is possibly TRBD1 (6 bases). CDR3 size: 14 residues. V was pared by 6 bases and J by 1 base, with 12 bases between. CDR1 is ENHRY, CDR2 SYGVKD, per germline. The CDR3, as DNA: TGTGCCATCAGGCGGACAGAAGGGAACACTGAAGCTTTCTTT. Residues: CAIRRTEGNTEAFF.

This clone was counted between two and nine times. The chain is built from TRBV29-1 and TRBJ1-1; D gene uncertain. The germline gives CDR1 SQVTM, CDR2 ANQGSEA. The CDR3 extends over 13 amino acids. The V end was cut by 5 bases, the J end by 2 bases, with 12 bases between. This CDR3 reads CSVKGGVNTEAFF. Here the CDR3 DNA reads TGCAGCGTTAAGGGCGGGGTAAACACTGAAGCTTTCTTT.

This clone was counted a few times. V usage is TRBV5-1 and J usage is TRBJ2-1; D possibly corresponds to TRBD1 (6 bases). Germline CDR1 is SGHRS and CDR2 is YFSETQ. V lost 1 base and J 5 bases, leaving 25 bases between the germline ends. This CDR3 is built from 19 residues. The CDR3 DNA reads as TGCGCCAGCAGCTTGAGAGGACAGTCCTTACGGGTTAAGGACAATGAGCAGTTCTTC. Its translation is CASSLRGQSLRVKDNEQFF.

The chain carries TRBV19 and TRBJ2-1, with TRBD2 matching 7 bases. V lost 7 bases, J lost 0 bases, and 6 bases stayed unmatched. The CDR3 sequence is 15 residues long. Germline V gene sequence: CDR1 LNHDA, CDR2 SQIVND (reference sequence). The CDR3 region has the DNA TGTGCCAGTAAGGCCCTAGCGGTCTCCTACAATGAGCAGTTCTTC. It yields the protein CASKALAVSYNEQFF.

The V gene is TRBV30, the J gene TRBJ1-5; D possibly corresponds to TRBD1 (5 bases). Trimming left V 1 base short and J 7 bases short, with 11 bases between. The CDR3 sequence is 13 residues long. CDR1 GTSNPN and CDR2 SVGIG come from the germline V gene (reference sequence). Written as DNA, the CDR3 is TGTGCCTGGAGTGGGGGGGGTCCCCAGCCCCAGCATTTT. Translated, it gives CAWSGGGPQPQHF.

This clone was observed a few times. CDR3 sequence reads: CASSKEGGENQPQHF. Here the CDR3 DNA reads TGCGCCAGCAGTAAAGAGGGCGGGGAAAATCAGCCCCAGCATTTT. This chain connects TRBV5-1 to TRBJ1-5; D gene ambiguous. Germline CDR1 and CDR2: SGHRS and YFSETQ. Trimming left V 5 bases short and J 4 bases short, with 16 bases between. CDR3 length: 15 amino acids.

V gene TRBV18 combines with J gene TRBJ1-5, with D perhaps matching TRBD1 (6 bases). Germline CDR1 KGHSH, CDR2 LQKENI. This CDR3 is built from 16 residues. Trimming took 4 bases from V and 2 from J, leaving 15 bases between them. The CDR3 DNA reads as TGTGCCAGCTCACGGTACAGGGACGAAGGCAATCAGCCCCAGCATTTT. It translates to CASSRYRDEGNQPQHF.